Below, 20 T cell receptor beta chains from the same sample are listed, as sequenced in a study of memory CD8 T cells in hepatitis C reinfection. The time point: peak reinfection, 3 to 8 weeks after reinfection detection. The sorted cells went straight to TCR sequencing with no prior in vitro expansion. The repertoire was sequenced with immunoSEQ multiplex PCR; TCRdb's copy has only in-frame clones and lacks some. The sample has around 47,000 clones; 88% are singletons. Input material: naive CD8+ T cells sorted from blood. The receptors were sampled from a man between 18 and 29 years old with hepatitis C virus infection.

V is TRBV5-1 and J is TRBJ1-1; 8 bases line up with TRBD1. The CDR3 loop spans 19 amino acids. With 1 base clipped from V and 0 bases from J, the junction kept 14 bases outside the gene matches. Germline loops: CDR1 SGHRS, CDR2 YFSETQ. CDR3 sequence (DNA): TGCGCCAGCAGCTTGACTGGACAGGGCACTTTCCGTATGAACACTGAAGCTTTCTTT. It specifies CASSLTGQGTFRMNTEAFF.

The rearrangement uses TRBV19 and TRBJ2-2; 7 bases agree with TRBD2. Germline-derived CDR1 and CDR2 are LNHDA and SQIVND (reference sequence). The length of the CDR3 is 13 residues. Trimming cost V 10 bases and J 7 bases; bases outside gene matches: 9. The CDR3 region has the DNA TGTGCCACCGACGCGGGGGTCTACGGGGAGCTGTTTTTT. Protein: CATDAGVYGELFF.

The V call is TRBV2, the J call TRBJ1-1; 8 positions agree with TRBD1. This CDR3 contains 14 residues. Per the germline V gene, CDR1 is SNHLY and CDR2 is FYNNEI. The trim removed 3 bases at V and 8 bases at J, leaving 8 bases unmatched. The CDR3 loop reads CASSDPPDRGEAFF. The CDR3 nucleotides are TGTGCCAGCAGTGATCCCCCCGACAGGGGAGAAGCTTTCTTT.

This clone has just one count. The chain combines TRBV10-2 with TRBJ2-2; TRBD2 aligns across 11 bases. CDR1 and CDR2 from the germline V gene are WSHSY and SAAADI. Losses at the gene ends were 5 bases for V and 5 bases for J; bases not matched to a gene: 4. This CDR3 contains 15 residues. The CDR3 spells CASSFSGGATGELFF. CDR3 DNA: TGCGCCAGCAGTTTTAGCGGGGGGGCAACCGGGGAGCTGTTTTTT.

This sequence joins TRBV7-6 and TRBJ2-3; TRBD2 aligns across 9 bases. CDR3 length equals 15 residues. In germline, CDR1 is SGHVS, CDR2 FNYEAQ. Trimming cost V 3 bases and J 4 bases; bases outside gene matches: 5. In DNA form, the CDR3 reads TGTGCCAGCAGCTTTAGCGGGAGTGAGTCAGATACGCAGTATTTT. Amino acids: CASSFSGSESDTQYF.

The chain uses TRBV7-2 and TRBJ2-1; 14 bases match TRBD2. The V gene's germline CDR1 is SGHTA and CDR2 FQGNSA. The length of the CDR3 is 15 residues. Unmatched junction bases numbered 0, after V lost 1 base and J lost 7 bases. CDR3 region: CASSLGLAGGNEQFF. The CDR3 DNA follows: TGTGCCAGCAGCTTAGGACTAGCGGGAGGGAATGAGCAGTTCTTC.

The CDR3 loop reads CASSPISIQGQDTQYF. CDR3 nucleotide sequence: TGTGCCAGCAGCCCAATCTCCATACAGGGCCAGGATACGCAGTATTTT. The chain links TRBV7-8 to TRBJ2-3; TRBD1 might be the D (6 bases). The CDR3 spans 16 residues. The V gene's germline CDR1 is SGHVS and CDR2 FQNEAQ. V lost 5 bases and J 6 bases, leaving 21 bases between the germline ends.

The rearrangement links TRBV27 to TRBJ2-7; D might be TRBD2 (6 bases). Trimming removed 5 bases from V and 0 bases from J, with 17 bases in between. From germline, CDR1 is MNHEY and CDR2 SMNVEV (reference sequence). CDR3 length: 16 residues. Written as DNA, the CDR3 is TGTGCCAGCAGTACGCGGACTATCTTGAGCTCCTACGAGCAGTACTTC. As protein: CASSTRTILSSYEQYF.

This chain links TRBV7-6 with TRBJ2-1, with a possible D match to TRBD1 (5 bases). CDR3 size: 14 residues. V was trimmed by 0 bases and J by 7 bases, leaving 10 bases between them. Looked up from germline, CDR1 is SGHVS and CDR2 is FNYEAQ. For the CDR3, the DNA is TGTGCCAGCAGCTTAGCGGGCAGGGCGAATGAGCAGTTCTTC. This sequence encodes CASSLAGRANEQFF.

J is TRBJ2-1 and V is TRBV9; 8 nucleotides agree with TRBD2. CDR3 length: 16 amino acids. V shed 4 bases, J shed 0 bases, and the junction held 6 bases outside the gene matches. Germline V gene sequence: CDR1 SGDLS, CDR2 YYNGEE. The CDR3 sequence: CASSSSGTSSYNEQFF. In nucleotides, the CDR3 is TGTGCCAGCAGCTCCTCCGGGACTAGCTCCTACAATGAGCAGTTCTTC.

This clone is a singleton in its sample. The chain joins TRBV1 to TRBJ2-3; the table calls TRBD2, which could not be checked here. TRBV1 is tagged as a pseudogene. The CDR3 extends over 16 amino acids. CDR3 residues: CANRRDKVQSTDTQYF. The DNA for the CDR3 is TGCGCCAACAGGAGGGATAAGGTACAGTCGACAGATACGCAGTATTTT.

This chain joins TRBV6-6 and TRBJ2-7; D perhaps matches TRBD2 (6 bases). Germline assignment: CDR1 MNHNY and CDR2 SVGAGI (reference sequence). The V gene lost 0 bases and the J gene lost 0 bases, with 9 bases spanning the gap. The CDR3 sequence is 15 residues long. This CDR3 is CASSYSVEGSYEQYV. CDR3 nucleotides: TGTGCCAGCAGTTACTCAGTGGAGGGCTCCTACGAGCAGTACGTC.

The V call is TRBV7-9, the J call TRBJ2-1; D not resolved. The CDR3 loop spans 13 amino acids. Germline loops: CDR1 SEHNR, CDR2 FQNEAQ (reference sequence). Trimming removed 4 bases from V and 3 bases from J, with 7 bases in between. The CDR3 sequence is CASSSEHYNEQFF. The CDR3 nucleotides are TGTGCCAGCAGCTCAGAACACTACAATGAGCAGTTCTTC. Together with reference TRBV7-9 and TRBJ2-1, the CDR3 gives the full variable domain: DTGVSQNPRHKITKRGQNVTFRCDPISEHNRLYWYRQTLGQGPEFLTYFQNEAQLEKSRLLSDRFSAERPKGSFSTLEIQRTEQGDSAMYLCASSSEHYNEQFFGPGTRLTVL.

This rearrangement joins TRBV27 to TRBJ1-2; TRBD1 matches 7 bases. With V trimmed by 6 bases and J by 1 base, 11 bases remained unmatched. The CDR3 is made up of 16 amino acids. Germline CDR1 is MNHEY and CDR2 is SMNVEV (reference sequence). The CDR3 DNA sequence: TGTGCCAGCAGGCCCCTGGGACAGCCCCTTAACTATGGCTACACCTTC. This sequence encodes CASRPLGQPLNYGYTF.

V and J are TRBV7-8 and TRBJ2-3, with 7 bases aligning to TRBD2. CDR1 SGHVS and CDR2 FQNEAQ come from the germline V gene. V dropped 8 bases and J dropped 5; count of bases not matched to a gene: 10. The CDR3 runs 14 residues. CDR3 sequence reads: CASCSSTSEDTQYF. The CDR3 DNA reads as TGTGCCAGCTGCTCATCTACTAGCGAAGATACGCAGTATTTT.

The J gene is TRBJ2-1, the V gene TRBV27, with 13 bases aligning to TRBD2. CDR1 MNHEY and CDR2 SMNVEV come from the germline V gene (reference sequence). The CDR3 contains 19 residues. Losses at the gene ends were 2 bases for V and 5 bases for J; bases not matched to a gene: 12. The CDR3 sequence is CASSLAVGLAGVRNNEQFF. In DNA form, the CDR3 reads TGTGCCAGCAGTTTAGCTGTCGGACTAGCGGGAGTAAGGAACAATGAGCAGTTCTTC.

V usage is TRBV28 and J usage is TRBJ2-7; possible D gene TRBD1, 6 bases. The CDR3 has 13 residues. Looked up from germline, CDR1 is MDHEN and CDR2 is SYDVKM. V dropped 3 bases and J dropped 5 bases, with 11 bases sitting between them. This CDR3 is CASSLIGGNEQYF. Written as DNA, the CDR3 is TGTGCCAGCAGTTTGATTGGGGGCAACGAGCAGTACTTC.

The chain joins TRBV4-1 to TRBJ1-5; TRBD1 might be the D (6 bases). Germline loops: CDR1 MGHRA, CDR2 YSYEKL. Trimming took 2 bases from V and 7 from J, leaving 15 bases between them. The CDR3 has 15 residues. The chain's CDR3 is CASSQSGAGAQPQHF. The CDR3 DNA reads TGCGCCAGCAGCCAAAGCGGGGCAGGGGCCCAGCCCCAGCATTTT.

Here the CDR3 DNA reads TGTGCCAGTAGTAAGGACAGCCATCGGGGAAACACCGGGGAGCTGTTTTTT. Amino acids: CASSKDSHRGNTGELFF. The rearrangement uses TRBV19 and TRBJ2-2; perhaps TRBD1 as D (6 bases). The CDR3 is 17 amino acids. Trimming took off 4 bases at V and 2 bases at J, with 17 bases between the two ends. The germline V gene has CDR1 LNHDA and CDR2 SQIVND (reference sequence). The whole variable domain, filled in from reference TRBV19 and TRBJ2-2, reads DGGITQSPKYLFRKEGQNVTLSCEQNLNHDAMYWYRQDPGQGLRLIYYSQIVNDFQKGDIAEGYSVSREKKESFPLTVTSAQKNPTAFYLCASSKDSHRGNTGELFFGEGSRLTVL.

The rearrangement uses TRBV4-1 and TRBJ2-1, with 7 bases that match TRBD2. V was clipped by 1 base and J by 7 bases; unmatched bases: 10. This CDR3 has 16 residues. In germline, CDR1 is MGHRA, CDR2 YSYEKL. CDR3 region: CASSQVPGAGKNEQFF. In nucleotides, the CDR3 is TGCGCCAGCAGCCAAGTGCCAGGAGCGGGGAAAAATGAGCAGTTCTTC.